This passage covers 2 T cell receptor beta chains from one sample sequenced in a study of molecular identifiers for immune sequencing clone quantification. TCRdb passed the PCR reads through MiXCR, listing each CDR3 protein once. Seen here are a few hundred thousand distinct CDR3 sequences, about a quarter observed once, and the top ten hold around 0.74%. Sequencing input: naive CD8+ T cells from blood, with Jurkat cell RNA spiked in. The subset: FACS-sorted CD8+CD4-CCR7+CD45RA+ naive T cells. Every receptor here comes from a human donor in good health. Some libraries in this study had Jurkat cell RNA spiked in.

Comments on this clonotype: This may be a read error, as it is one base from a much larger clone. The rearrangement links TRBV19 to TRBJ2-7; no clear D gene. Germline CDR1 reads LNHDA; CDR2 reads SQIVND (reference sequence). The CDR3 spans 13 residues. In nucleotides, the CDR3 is TGTGCCAGTAGTATCGATACTTCCTACGAGCTGTACTTC. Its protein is CASSIDTSYELYF. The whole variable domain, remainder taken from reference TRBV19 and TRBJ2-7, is DGGITQSPKYLFRKEGQNVTLSCEQNLNHDAMYWYRQDPGQGLRLIYYSQIVNDFQKGDIAEGYSVSREKKESFPLTVTSAQKNPTAFYLCASSIDTSYELYFGPGTRLTVT.

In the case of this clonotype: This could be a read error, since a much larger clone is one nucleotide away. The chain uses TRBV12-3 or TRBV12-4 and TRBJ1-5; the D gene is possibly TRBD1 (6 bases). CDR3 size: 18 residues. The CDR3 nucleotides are TGTGCCAGCAGTTATTCGGGGGGCGGCAGGTCCGGCCCTCAGTCCCAGCATTTT. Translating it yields CASSYSGGGRSGPQSQHF.